This T cell receptor beta chain was captured in a study of spatial heterogeneity in lung cancer. Study-wide findings and caveats: Estimates put coverage of tumor T cells about 7% for alpha and 13% for beta chains. Expanded alpha and beta TCR counts within tumors tracked tumor mutation counts.

By share of the sample, this clonotype is medium-sized. Its matching antigen is unknown. MiXCR, run by TCRdb on the 5' RACE reads, gives a single entry per CDR3 protein. The data contain about 4,000 distinct CDR3 sequences, 30% to 45% of them seen just once; the ten biggest clones take up 25% to 40%. CDR1 is MNHNY and CDR2 is SVGAGI in the germline V gene (reference sequence). Trimming took 6 bases from V and 2 from J, leaving 14 bases between them. CDR3 size: 14 residues. As to time point: sample taken at primary tumor resection. Unsorted whole RNA from tumor, nontumor lung or frozen PBMC underwent sequencing.

The receptor comes from a male donor with early-stage non-small cell lung cancer. Sequenced material: lung tumor tissue, taken at surgery. The gene calls are TRBV6-6 and TRBJ2-7; tentative D call: TRBD1 (6 bases). CDR3 DNA sequence: TGTGCCAGCAGGCCGACAGGAGTGACCTACGAGCAGTACTTC. This gives the protein CASRPTGVTYEQYF.